The 29 T cell receptor beta chains listed next were all sequenced from one sample in a study of T cell responses to AZD1222 COVID-19 vaccine (dated by TCRdb to the early 2020s). Receptor libraries were prepared by the immunoSEQ multiplex PCR assay. Sourced from immuneACCESS, this table was stored by TCRdb with only in-frame sequences that have V and J called. A share of the clones is absent; for the studies checked, an unresolved V gene accounts for under half, and the remainder has no known explanation. For this sample the table gives 150,000 or so clones, of which around four fifths were detected only once. Over 4% of the sample comes from the top ten. The time point label here, explained by the study, means: baseline before first vaccination. In the paper's terms, the treatment or condition label means: meningococcal conjugate vaccine given as trial control. The starting material was peripheral blood, obtained on day 0 of MenACWY control vaccination. The receptors were gathered from an adult in good health.

The chain links TRBV5-1 to TRBJ1-1; 8 bases fit TRBD1. The CDR3 contains 16 residues. Germline V gene data show CDR1 as SGHRS and CDR2 as YFSETQ. V trimming: 9 bases; J trimming: 1 base; junction bases outside the gene matches: 14. Here the CDR3 reads CATSTGTGNSNTEAFF. The DNA of the CDR3 is TGCGCCACTTCGACCGGGACAGGTAACTCGAACACTGAAGCTTTCTTT.

The chain has TRBV6-5 and TRBJ2-5; D may be TRBD1 (7 bases). Trimming took 10 bases from V and 4 from J, leaving 22 bases between them. Germline loops: CDR1 MNHEY, CDR2 SVGAGI. The CDR3 consists of 15 residues. In DNA form, the CDR3 reads TGTGCCACCTTAAGACAGGGCAAGGAGGGAGAGACCCAGTACTTC. This gives the protein CATLRQGKEGETQYF.

The J gene is TRBJ2-1, the V gene TRBV15; D call uncertain. The V and J ends lost 1 base and 7 bases respectively, with 8 bases between them. This CDR3 spans 13 amino acids. Germline CDR1 LNHNV, CDR2 YYDKDF (reference sequence). CDR3 coding DNA: TGTGCCACCAGCAGAGTTTACGAAAATGAGCAGTTCTTC. It specifies CATSRVYENEQFF.

J is TRBJ2-5 and V is TRBV6-5; TRBD1 is a possible D gene (6 bases). This CDR3 comprises 13 residues. V shed 2 bases and J shed 2 bases, with 6 bases lying between them. CDR1 MNHEY and CDR2 SVGAGI come from the germline V gene. Here the CDR3 DNA reads TGTGCCAGCAGTTACAGGGGGCAAGAGACCCAGTACTTC. This codes for CASSYRGQETQYF.

The genes are TRBV21-1 and TRBJ1-1. TRBV21-1 has pseudogene status. This CDR3 is 15 amino acids long. The CDR3 nucleotides read TGTGCCAGCAGAGCCCCGGCAGGGAGGAACACTGAAGCTTTCTTT. This gives the protein CASRAPAGRNTEAFF.

This clone was seen only once. The chain uses TRBV3-1 (or the pseudogene TRBV3-2) and TRBJ2-7, with a tentative D call TRBD1 (5 bases). There are 13 residues in the CDR3. Germline values: CDR1 LGHDT, CDR2 YNNKEL (reference sequence). V lost 2 bases and J 5 bases, leaving 10 bases between the germline ends. This chain's CDR3 is CASSQYSGNEQYF. CDR3 sequence (DNA): TGTGCCAGCAGCCAATATTCAGGGAACGAGCAGTACTTC.

This clone was detected once. The chain couples TRBV24-1 to TRBJ2-3; 7 bases map to TRBD2. Germline V lookup: CDR1 KGHDR, CDR2 SFDVKD. V was clipped by 4 bases and J by 2 bases; unmatched bases: 2. This CDR3 contains 14 residues. The DNA of the CDR3 is TGTGCCACCAGTGACCGGGGGGTCACAGATACGCAGTATTTT. Amino acids: CATSDRGVTDTQYF.

The rearrangement uses TRBV6-6 and TRBJ2-7; perhaps TRBD2 as D (5 bases). CDR3 length: 16 amino acids. V gave up 2 bases and J gave up 2 bases, with 16 bases separating them. CDR1 is MNHNY, CDR2 SVGAGI, per germline (reference sequence). CDR3 nucleotides: TGTGCCAGCAGTTACGGGCCGAGCGGCGAACCCTACGAGCAGTACGTC. Amino acid sequence: CASSYGPSGEPYEQYV.

The rearrangement links TRBV12-3 or TRBV12-4 to TRBJ1-2; D unclear. CDR3 length: 13 residues. Between the trimmed V and J ends, which lost 6 bases and 11 bases, there was a span of 19 bases. CDR3 bases: TGTGCCAGCAGGGGATCGGGTCCCAAAGGGTACACCTTC. It encodes CASRGSGPKGYTF.

The V call is TRBV9, the J call TRBJ2-3; 7 bases line up with TRBD2. This CDR3 contains 16 residues. The germline V gene encodes CDR1 SGDLS and CDR2 YYNGEE. V shed 4 bases and J 2 bases; nucleotides not matched to a gene: 10. CDR3 loop: CASSFSEGTTTDTQYF. CDR3 DNA sequence: TGTGCCAGCAGCTTCTCTGAGGGGACTACCACAGATACGCAGTATTTT.

The rearrangement joins TRBV10-2 to TRBJ1-2; 9 nucleotides match TRBD1. Per germline, CDR1 WSHSY and CDR2 SAAADI. This CDR3 is built from 14 residues. V was clipped by 10 bases and J by 3 bases; unmatched bases: 9. Here the CDR3 reads CATATGGADYGYTF. CDR3 sequence (DNA): TGCGCCACCGCAACAGGGGGCGCTGACTATGGCTACACCTTC.

This clone was counted a single time. V gene TRBV6-5 combines with J gene TRBJ1-4, with 7 bases that match TRBD1. Germline-derived CDR1 and CDR2 are MNHEY and SVGAGI. J lost 11 bases, V lost 4 bases, and 7 bases had no gene match. The length of the CDR3 is 13 residues. In nucleotides, the CDR3 is TGTGCCAGCAGTTGGCAGACAGGGTCTAAACTGTTTTTT. Translation gives CASSWQTGSKLFF.

The rearrangement uses TRBV6-5 and TRBJ2-1, with 10 bases that match TRBD1. The CDR3 runs 16 residues. Germline trimming cut 4 bases from V and 6 bases from J; bases unmatched to any gene: 9. In germline, CDR1 is MNHEY, CDR2 SVGAGI. CDR3 in DNA: TGTGCCAGCAGTTCCCCGGGACAGGGGTTTTTCAATGAGCAGTTCTTC. This sequence encodes CASSSPGQGFFNEQFF.

This chain joins TRBV19 and TRBJ1-2; D not resolved. Germline V lookup: CDR1 LNHDA, CDR2 SQIVND (reference sequence). With 5 bases removed from V and 4 bases from J, the gap between germline ends came to 14 bases. This CDR3 comprises 14 residues. This CDR3 is CASSVSGPTYGYTF. The CDR3 coding sequence is TGTGCCAGTAGTGTATCAGGACCGACCTATGGCTACACCTTC.

The chain has TRBV3-1 (or the pseudogene TRBV3-2) and TRBJ2-1; 11 bases are shared with TRBD2. CDR3 length equals 14 residues. The V gene end was trimmed by 0 bases and the J gene end by 10 bases; junction bases not matched to a gene: 2. Germline V gives CDR1 LGHDT, CDR2 YNNKEL (reference sequence). The CDR3 spells CASSQDSSGGEQFF. The CDR3 DNA follows: TGTGCCAGCAGCCAAGATTCTAGCGGGGGGGAGCAGTTCTTC.

The chain carries TRBV2 and TRBJ1-2, with 9 positions matching TRBD1. V shed 7 bases, J shed 5 bases, and the junction held 5 bases outside the gene matches. The CDR3 has 13 residues. Germline lookup yields CDR1 SNHLY and CDR2 FYNNEI. The CDR3 DNA follows: TGTGCCAGCACCTGGGACAGGGAATATGGCTACACCTTC. Protein product: CASTWDREYGYTF.

V and J are TRBV3-1 (or the pseudogene TRBV3-2) and TRBJ1-3, with unresolved D. V shed 0 bases and J shed 2 bases, with 8 bases lying between them. This CDR3 is built from 15 residues. The germline V gene has CDR1 LGHDT and CDR2 YNNKEL (reference sequence). Here the CDR3 DNA reads TGTGCCAGCAGCCAAGAGGTGAGGGCTGGAAACACCATATATTTT. Protein: CASSQEVRAGNTIYF.

This chain joins TRBV18 and TRBJ2-2, with D possibly TRBD1 on 5 matching bases. The CDR3 is 13 amino acids. V was clipped by 3 bases and J by 7 bases, with 9 bases between them. Germline lookup yields CDR1 KGHSH and CDR2 LQKENI. The CDR3 DNA sequence: TGTGCCAGCTCACCCGCAGGGTTCGGGGAGCTGTTTTTT. Translation gives CASSPAGFGELFF.

The chain links TRBV19 to TRBJ1-1; TRBD1 is a possible D gene (6 bases). Germline loops: CDR1 LNHDA, CDR2 SQIVND (reference sequence). Trimming stripped 3 bases from V and 0 bases from J, with 11 bases between. This CDR3 is built from 15 residues. This CDR3 reads CASSMGAVMNTEAFF. The CDR3 bases are TGTGCCAGTAGTATGGGGGCAGTTATGAACACTGAAGCTTTCTTT. Variable domain in full (rest from reference TRBV19 and TRBJ1-1): DGGITQSPKYLFRKEGQNVTLSCEQNLNHDAMYWYRQDPGQGLRLIYYSQIVNDFQKGDIAEGYSVSREKKESFPLTVTSAQKNPTAFYLCASSMGAVMNTEAFFGQGTRLTVV.

CDR3 coding DNA: TGTGCCAGCAGTTTAAATCCGGGAAGCGGGGGCTACACCTTC. Protein sequence: CASSLNPGSGGYTF. This sequence joins TRBV28 and TRBJ1-2; no reliable D call. Germline CDR1 is MDHEN and CDR2 is SYDVKM. The V end was cut by 2 bases, the J end by 8 bases, with 15 bases between. The CDR3 has 14 residues.

The gene calls are TRBV10-3 and TRBJ1-1, with no clear D. The length of the CDR3 is 16 residues. CDR1 and CDR2 from the germline V gene are ENHRY and SYGVKD. V lost 0 bases and J 0 bases, leaving 11 bases between the germline ends. The CDR3 reads CAISESLGGMNTEAFF. As DNA, the CDR3 is TGTGCCATCAGTGAGTCACTGGGAGGGATGAACACTGAAGCTTTCTTT.

This clone was seen ten or more times. V and J are TRBV7-9 and TRBJ1-4; 9 bases are shared with TRBD1. J lost 7 bases, V lost 1 base, and 7 bases had no gene match. The CDR3 length is 16 residues. Germline CDR1 reads SEHNR; CDR2 reads FQNEAQ (reference sequence). DNA for the CDR3: TGTGCCAGCAGCTTAGATGGGGACAGGGTGATTGAAAAACTGTTTTTT. Translated, it gives CASSLDGDRVIEKLFF.

The chain employs TRBV7-2 and TRBJ2-5, with 12 bases that match TRBD2. Germline CDR1 reads SGHTA; CDR2 reads FQGNSA. The length of the CDR3 is 14 residues. V gave up 4 bases and J gave up 5 bases; unmatched junction bases: 2. The CDR3 DNA follows: TGTGCCAGCAGCTCCGGACTAGCGGGGGAGACCCAGTACTTC. Protein: CASSSGLAGETQYF.

The chain couples TRBV5-6 to TRBJ2-7; 11 bases are a match to TRBD1. This CDR3 region has 15 residues. After removal of 4 bases from V and 5 bases from J, the junction contained 8 bases not matched to a gene. The V gene's germline CDR1 is SGHDT and CDR2 YYEEEE. The CDR3 spells CASSQRDRGYHEQYF. The CDR3 DNA sequence: TGTGCCAGCAGCCAGCGGGACAGGGGGTATCACGAGCAGTACTTC.

This clone was found once. V is TRBV5-1 and J is TRBJ2-2; D is perhaps TRBD2 (6 bases). V dropped 4 bases and J dropped 4 bases, with 29 bases sitting between them. The CDR3 has 20 amino acids. Germline V lookup: CDR1 SGHRS, CDR2 YFSETQ. The CDR3 is CASSRGIAVLNTLVTGELFF. The DNA of the CDR3 is TGCGCCAGCAGCCGGGGGATCGCGGTGCTGAACACCCTTGTCACCGGGGAGCTGTTTTTT. The whole variable domain, remainder taken from reference TRBV5-1 and TRBJ2-2, is KAGVTQTPRYLIKTRGQQVTLSCSPISGHRSVSWYQQTPGQGLQFLFEYFSETQRNKGNFPGRFSGRQFSNSRSEMNVSTLELGDSALYLCASSRGIAVLNTLVTGELFFGEGSRLTVL.

The chain recombines TRBV3-1 (or the pseudogene TRBV3-2) with TRBJ1-4; D is ambiguous. Trimming removed 1 base at V and 0 bases at J, with 9 bases between. This CDR3 region has 16 residues. Germline V CDR1 and CDR2: LGHDT, YNNKEL (reference sequence). The CDR3 protein is CASSQGTGATNEKLFF. The CDR3, as DNA: TGTGCCAGCAGCCAAGGGACGGGAGCAACTAATGAAAAACTGTTTTTT.

The CDR3 nucleotides are TGTGCCAGCTCCTGGGACCTCGGAAATGAAAAACTGTTTTTT. This translates into CASSWDLGNEKLFF. The rearrangement links TRBV18 to TRBJ1-4, with D perhaps matching TRBD1 (5 bases). Germline CDR1 is KGHSH and CDR2 is LQKENI. This CDR3 comprises 14 residues. With 6 bases removed from V and 5 bases from J, the gap between germline ends came to 13 bases.

This chain connects TRBV7-9 to TRBJ1-1; D unresolved. V was clipped by 4 bases and J by 2 bases, with 11 bases between them. Germline V gene sequence: CDR1 SEHNR, CDR2 FQNEAQ (reference sequence). This CDR3 spans 14 amino acids. CDR3 in DNA: TGTGCCAGCAGCTCCCAGACACCTAACACTGAAGCTTTCTTT. Amino acids: CASSSQTPNTEAFF.

The chain employs TRBV5-6 and TRBJ2-7; 10 bases fit TRBD1. V dropped 4 bases and J dropped 3; count of bases not matched to a gene: 7. The CDR3 has 15 residues. The germline V gene has CDR1 SGHDT and CDR2 YYEEEE. The CDR3, as DNA: TGTGCCAGCAGCCGTGACGGGACAGGGGACTACGAGCAGTACTTC. This sequence encodes CASSRDGTGDYEQYF. Full variable domain (missing parts from reference TRBV5-6 and TRBJ2-7): DAGVTQSPTHLIKTRGQQVTLRCSPKSGHDTVSWYQQALGQGPQFIFQYYEEEERQRGNFPDRFSGHQFPNYSSELNVNALLLGDSALYLCASSRDGTGDYEQYFGPGTRLTVT.